Presented here are 5 T cell receptor beta chains from one specimen sequenced in a study of cytomegalovirus exposure and HLA in healthy donors. 60 Vbeta and 13 Jbeta primers were used in PCR. Clones were read by immunoSEQ multiplex PCR, and TCRdb kept only the in-frame ones, dropping some. Seen here are some 240,000 clones, around nine tenths observed once, and the top ten hold 1.5% to 2%. Material for sequencing was PBMCs. All receptors come from a girl aged 2 to 10 in good health and CMV-seronegative.

The chain combines TRBV10-3 with TRBJ2-1; 7 nucleotides align to TRBD2. This CDR3 region has 15 residues. The V segment lost 3 bases and the J segment 1 base; nucleotides outside the gene matches: 3. Germline assignment: CDR1 ENHRY and CDR2 SYGVKD. This CDR3 is CAISDGGGSYNEQFF. CDR3 DNA: TGTGCCATCAGTGATGGGGGGGGGTCCTACAATGAGCAGTTCTTC.

This clone showed up just a few times. This chain uses TRBV6-1 with TRBJ2-5; 10 bases agree with TRBD1. J was trimmed by 5 bases and V by 6 bases; bases with no gene match: 3. This CDR3 has 13 residues. The germline gives CDR1 MNHNS, CDR2 SASEGT. Here the CDR3 reads CASSPGQGETQYF. The CDR3 DNA reads as TGTGCCAGCAGCCCGGGACAGGGGGAGACCCAGTACTTC.

The chain uses TRBV9 and TRBJ2-3, with D possibly TRBD2 on 6 matching bases. The CDR3 runs 16 residues. The ends were cut back, 0 bases at V and 5 bases at J, with 16 bases in the middle. The germline V gene encodes CDR1 SGDLS and CDR2 YYNGEE. This CDR3 reads CASSVATGVGIDTQYF. CDR3 nucleotides: TGTGCCAGCAGCGTAGCTACGGGAGTGGGTATAGATACGCAGTATTTT.

The gene calls are TRBV15 and TRBJ1-5, with D unclear. Germline V gene sequence: CDR1 LNHNV, CDR2 YYDKDF (reference sequence). Trimming took off 2 bases at V and 8 bases at J, with 10 bases between the two ends. The CDR3 consists of 13 residues. DNA of the CDR3: TGTGCCACCAGCAGACTCCTCCTCGAGCCCCAGCATTTT. Translating gives CATSRLLLEPQHF.

The rearrangement joins TRBV7-2 to TRBJ2-3, with 9 bases fitting TRBD2. In germline, CDR1 is SGHTA, CDR2 FQGNSA. CDR3 length: 16 amino acids. The junction had 10 bases not matched to a gene; V was cut back by 6 bases and J by 3 bases. The CDR3 sequence: CASSPQGGRGTDTQYF. The CDR3 region has the DNA TGTGCCAGCAGTCCCCAAGGCGGGAGGGGGACAGATACGCAGTATTTT.